These T cell receptor beta chains were read from a single sample in a study of control samples from healthy donors and cancer patients. The table came from immunoSEQ multiplex PCR; TCRdb's copy has only in-frame clones and leaves some out. The table shows some 120,000 clones, with roughly 91% occurring only once. The specimen was blood. All receptors derive from a woman in her seventies in good health. The CDR3 runs from the conserved cysteine through the conserved F or W. D genes are given only for firm matches. Size tells how often a clone was seen (once, few, many) or the class of an expanded clone, and some rows leave it out.

clone size: few; D gene: NA; J gene: TRBJ1-3; V gene: TRBV24-1; CDR3 DNA: TGTGCCACCCTTCAGGCCGGCTCTGGAAACACCATATATTTT; CDR3 protein: CATLQAGSGNTIYF
clone size: NA; D gene: NA; J gene: TRBJ1-1; V gene: TRBV6-6; CDR3 DNA: TGTGCCAGCACTCCGTCAGGGAAAGGGTTCATCACTGAAGCTTTCTTT; CDR3 protein: CASTPSGKGFITEAFF
clone size: NA; D gene: NA; J gene: TRBJ1-1; V gene: TRBV28; CDR3 DNA: TGTGCCAGCAGTTTGAGGGGGGGGAACACTGAAGCTTTCTTT; CDR3 protein: CASSLRGGNTEAFF
clone size: NA; D gene: TRBD1; J gene: TRBJ1-2; V gene: TRBV29-1; CDR3 DNA: TGCAGCGTTGGACGGGGGACAGGGGGTCGGGGCTACACCTTC; CDR3 protein: CSVGRGTGGRGYTF
clone size: NA; D gene: NA; J gene: TRBJ2-3; V gene: TRBV11-2; CDR3 DNA: TGTGCCAGCAGCAACCAGGGTAATACGCAGTATTTT; CDR3 protein: CASSNQGNTQYF
clone size: NA; D gene: TRBD1; J gene: TRBJ2-7; V gene: TRBV6-5; CDR3 DNA: TGTGCCAGCAGGGGTGGGACAGAGATCTACGAGCAGTACTTC; CDR3 protein: CASRGGTEIYEQYF
clone size: NA; D gene: TRBD1; J gene: TRBJ1-5; V gene: TRBV3-1/TRBV3-2; CDR3 DNA: TGTGCCAGCAGCCAAGCAGGGGGCCATCAGCCCCAGCATTTT; CDR3 protein: CASSQAGGHQPQHF
clone size: NA; D gene: NA; J gene: TRBJ1-2; V gene: TRBV5-1; CDR3 DNA: TGCGCCAGCAGCTTGGAGGGCGACCCATCAGGCTACACCTTC; CDR3 protein: CASSLEGDPSGYTF
clone size: NA; D gene: NA; J gene: TRBJ1-2; V gene: TRBV19; CDR3 DNA: TGTGCCAGTAGCTTCGGGGGATGGAACTATGGCTACACCTTC; CDR3 protein: CASSFGGWNYGYTF
clone size: NA; D gene: NA; J gene: TRBJ1-3; V gene: TRBV12-3/TRBV12-4; CDR3 DNA: TGTGCCAGCAGTGAGGCCCCTGGAAACACCATATATTTT; CDR3 protein: CASSEAPGNTIYF
clone size: NA; D gene: TRBD2; J gene: TRBJ2-5; V gene: TRBV5-1; CDR3 DNA: TGCGCCAGCACCCCGGGGAGCGGGGGGGCCGCGGAGACCCAGTACTTC; CDR3 protein: CASTPGSGGAAETQYF
clone size: NA; D gene: NA; J gene: TRBJ2-3; V gene: TRBV27; CDR3 DNA: TGTGCCAGCAGTTTAAAGCGTGGCACAGATACGCAGTATTTT; CDR3 protein: CASSLKRGTDTQYF
clone size: NA; D gene: NA; J gene: TRBJ1-5; V gene: TRBV5-6; CDR3 DNA: TGTGCCAGCAGCTTGGGCGGAGGGCTAGGCCAGCCCCAGCATTTT; CDR3 protein: CASSLGGGLGQPQHF
clone size: NA; D gene: NA; J gene: TRBJ1-2; V gene: TRBV18; CDR3 DNA: TGTGCCAGCTCACCCGGCAATAACTATGGCTACACCTTC; CDR3 protein: CASSPGNNYGYTF
clone size: NA; D gene: NA; J gene: TRBJ2-1; V gene: TRBV2; CDR3 DNA: TGTGCCAGCTCCCGACTGGGGGACTACAATGAGCAGTTCTTC; CDR3 protein: CASSRLGDYNEQFF
clone size: NA; D gene: TRBD1; J gene: TRBJ1-4; V gene: TRBV4-3; CDR3 DNA: TGCGCCAGCAGCCAAGGTCCGGGGGACAGGGCATTGGTTACTGAAAAACTGTTTTTT; CDR3 protein: CASSQGPGDRALVTEKLFF
clone size: NA; D gene: TRBD2; J gene: TRBJ2-1; V gene: TRBV27; CDR3 DNA: TGTGCCAGCAGTACCCGCCCGACTAGCGGGGGTCCTAATGAGCAGTTCTTC; CDR3 protein: CASSTRPTSGGPNEQFF
clone size: few; D gene: TRBD1; J gene: TRBJ1-1; V gene: TRBV5-1; CDR3 DNA: TGCGCCAGCAGGACCACAGGGGGGAGCCCTGAAGCTTTCTTT; CDR3 protein: CASRTTGGSPEAFF
clone size: NA; D gene: NA; J gene: TRBJ1-1; V gene: TRBV3-1/TRBV3-2; CDR3 DNA: TGTGCCAGCAGCCAAAAGGGTGCCGGGAACACTGAAGCTTTCTTT; CDR3 protein: CASSQKGAGNTEAFF
clone size: NA; D gene: NA; J gene: TRBJ2-1; V gene: TRBV12-3/TRBV12-4; CDR3 DNA: TGTGCCAGCAGTTTGCGAGGGAGCGAGCAGTTCTTC; CDR3 protein: CASSLRGSEQFF
clone size: NA; D gene: TRBD1; J gene: TRBJ2-1; V gene: TRBV5-1; CDR3 DNA: TGCGCCAGCAGCTTTCAGGGGGAGTCCTACAATGAGCAGTTCTTC; CDR3 protein: CASSFQGESYNEQFF
clone size: NA; D gene: NA; J gene: TRBJ1-1; V gene: TRBV7-2; CDR3 DNA: TGTGCCAGCAGTTCCAGCCGTGGTGAAGCTTTCTTT; CDR3 protein: CASSSSRGEAFF
clone size: NA; D gene: TRBD1; J gene: TRBJ2-2; V gene: TRBV7-8; CDR3 DNA: TGTGCCAGCAGAGAAGAAGCAGGGGGCGGCGGGGAGCTGTTTTTT; CDR3 protein: CASREEAGGGGELFF
clone size: once; D gene: NA; J gene: TRBJ2-2; V gene: TRBV7-2; CDR3 DNA: TGTGCCAGCAGCTTAAGTCCAGGGGAAACCGGGGAGCTGTTTTTT; CDR3 protein: CASSLSPGETGELFF
clone size: NA; D gene: NA; J gene: TRBJ1-1; V gene: TRBV9; CDR3 DNA: TGTGCCAGCAGCGCTAGGGGCCTTGGCACTGAAGCTTTCTTT; CDR3 protein: CASSARGLGTEAFF
clone size: NA; D gene: NA; J gene: TRBJ2-7; V gene: TRBV5-6; CDR3 DNA: TGTGCCAGCAGCCAGTGGTTTGCCGAGCAGTACTTC; CDR3 protein: CASSQWFAEQYF
clone size: NA; D gene: NA; J gene: TRBJ1-2; V gene: TRBV5-4; CDR3 DNA: TGTGCCAGCAGCTTACAGGGCGCCGACTACACCTTC; CDR3 protein: CASSLQGADYTF
clone size: few; D gene: NA; J gene: TRBJ1-5; V gene: TRBV6-5; CDR3 DNA: TGTGCCAGCCTCGTCAGTGGCAATCAGCCCCAGCATTTT; CDR3 protein: CASLVSGNQPQHF
clone size: NA; D gene: NA; J gene: TRBJ1-1; V gene: TRBV7-9; CDR3 DNA: TGTGCCAGCAGCTTATGGCAGGCGGAGGGAGCTTTCTTT; CDR3 protein: CASSLWQAEGAFF
clone size: NA; D gene: NA; J gene: TRBJ1-1; V gene: TRBV10-3; CDR3 DNA: TGTGCCATCAGTGAGTCGGGCGGAATCATGAACACTGAAGCTTTCTTT; CDR3 protein: CAISESGGIMNTEAFF
clone size: NA; D gene: NA; J gene: TRBJ1-2; V gene: TRBV28; CDR3 DNA: TGTGCCAGCAGTTCCTTAGGGGAAGGCTACACCTTC; CDR3 protein: CASSSLGEGYTF
clone size: once; D gene: NA; J gene: TRBJ1-1; V gene: TRBV3-1/TRBV3-2; CDR3 DNA: TGTGCCAGCAGCCAAGATAACAACATTGCTGGTGAAGCTTTCTTT; CDR3 protein: CASSQDNNIAGEAFF
clone size: NA; D gene: NA; J gene: TRBJ1-1; V gene: TRBV2; CDR3 DNA: TGTGCCAGCAAAGCCCGGCGCTTGAACACTGAAGCTTTCTTT; CDR3 protein: CASKARRLNTEAFF
clone size: NA; D gene: NA; J gene: TRBJ2-2; V gene: TRBV20-1; CDR3 DNA: TGCAGTGCTAGTAACCCGGGACATGCCGGGGAGCTGTTTTTT; CDR3 protein: CSASNPGHAGELFF
clone size: NA; D gene: NA; J gene: TRBJ2-1; V gene: TRBV5-1; CDR3 DNA: TGCGCCAGCGGGACACAGAGCTCCTACAATGAGCAGTTCTTC; CDR3 protein: CASGTQSSYNEQFF
clone size: once; D gene: NA; J gene: TRBJ2-7; V gene: TRBV2; CDR3 DNA: TGTGCCAGCAGTGAAGGGGTGGGCTCCTACGAGCAGTACTTC; CDR3 protein: CASSEGVGSYEQYF
clone size: few; D gene: TRBD2; J gene: TRBJ2-7; V gene: TRBV19; CDR3 DNA: TGTGCCAGTACCCCGGGGGGGGAGGATTACGAGCAGTACTTC; CDR3 protein: CASTPGGEDYEQYF
clone size: once; D gene: TRBD1; J gene: TRBJ2-7; V gene: TRBV25-1; CDR3 DNA: TGTGCCAGCAGACCAGGGGGCTCCTACGAGCAGTACTTC; CDR3 protein: CASRPGGSYEQYF
clone size: NA; D gene: NA; J gene: TRBJ2-7; V gene: TRBV27; CDR3 DNA: TGTGCCAGCAGCCCCGACAGGTACACCTACGAGCAGTACTTC; CDR3 protein: CASSPDRYTYEQYF
clone size: NA; D gene: TRBD1; J gene: TRBJ2-7; V gene: TRBV25-1; CDR3 DNA: TGTGCCAGCAGTGAGCAACCCCGACAGGGCAAAAACTCCTACGAGCAGTACTTC; CDR3 protein: CASSEQPRQGKNSYEQYF
clone size: NA; D gene: NA; J gene: TRBJ1-1; V gene: TRBV25-1; CDR3 DNA: TGTGCCAGCAGTGAGACGCGACAGGCCCAGGGCACTGAAGCTTTCTTT; CDR3 protein: CASSETRQAQGTEAFF
clone size: NA; D gene: NA; J gene: TRBJ2-5; V gene: TRBV29-1; CDR3 DNA: TGCAGCGTTGAATCCTCCAACCCCCGGCGAGAGACCCAGTACTTC; CDR3 protein: CSVESSNPRRETQYF
clone size: NA; D gene: NA; J gene: TRBJ2-6; V gene: TRBV19; CDR3 DNA: TGTGCCAGTAGTATGGGGGCCTCTGGGGCCAACGTCCTGACTTTC; CDR3 protein: CASSMGASGANVLTF
clone size: NA; D gene: NA; J gene: TRBJ2-3; V gene: TRBV10-3; CDR3 DNA: TGTGCCATCAGTGCAGGGGCTAGCACAGATACGCAGTATTTT; CDR3 protein: CAISAGASTDTQYF
clone size: NA; D gene: NA; J gene: TRBJ2-1; V gene: TRBV6-2/TRBV6-3; CDR3 DNA: TGTGCCAGCAGTTACACCTCGGGGGTAGAGCAGTTCTTC; CDR3 protein: CASSYTSGVEQFF
clone size: NA; D gene: NA; J gene: TRBJ1-1; V gene: TRBV5-1; CDR3 DNA: TGCGCCAGCAGCTTGTTCGACATGAACACTGAAGCTTTCTTT; CDR3 protein: CASSLFDMNTEAFF
clone size: NA; D gene: TRBD1; J gene: TRBJ2-1; V gene: TRBV14; CDR3 DNA: TGTGCCAGCAGCCAAGGGACAGGGCTGGGGTACAATGAGCAGTTCTTC; CDR3 protein: CASSQGTGLGYNEQFF
clone size: NA; D gene: TRBD1; J gene: TRBJ1-5; V gene: TRBV11-2; CDR3 DNA: TGTGCCAGCAGCCGCGGACAGGGCAATCAGCCCCAGCATTTT; CDR3 protein: CASSRGQGNQPQHF
clone size: NA; D gene: NA; J gene: TRBJ1-4; V gene: TRBV5-1; CDR3 DNA: TGCGCCAGCAGCTTGGCCCCTAATGAAAAACTGTTTTTT; CDR3 protein: CASSLAPNEKLFF
clone size: NA; D gene: TRBD2; J gene: TRBJ2-1; V gene: TRBV19; CDR3 DNA: TGTGCCAGTAGCCAGACTAGCGGGGGGTTAAATGAGCAGTTCTTC; CDR3 protein: CASSQTSGGLNEQFF
clone size: NA; D gene: TRBD2; J gene: TRBJ2-7; V gene: TRBV7-3; CDR3 DNA: TGTGCCAGCAGCGTGGGCGGGGGGCCCTCCTACGAGCAGTACTTC; CDR3 protein: CASSVGGGPSYEQYF
clone size: NA; D gene: NA; J gene: TRBJ1-2; V gene: TRBV7-9; CDR3 DNA: TGTGCCAGCAGCTTAGAGGTAGCGGGTGGCTACACCTTC; CDR3 protein: CASSLEVAGGYTF
clone size: few; D gene: NA; J gene: TRBJ1-1; V gene: TRBV3-1/TRBV3-2; CDR3 DNA: TGTGCCAGCAGCCAAGATATAGTCCTCGAAGCTTTCTTT; CDR3 protein: CASSQDIVLEAFF
clone size: NA; D gene: TRBD1; J gene: TRBJ2-7; V gene: TRBV7-2; CDR3 DNA: TGTGCCAGCAGCTTGACAGGGCCCTTGGGGGAGCAGTACTTC; CDR3 protein: CASSLTGPLGEQYF
clone size: NA; D gene: NA; J gene: TRBJ1-5; V gene: TRBV19; CDR3 DNA: TGTGCCACCAACGCGATGGCAGCCAATCAGCCCCAGCATTTT; CDR3 protein: CATNAMAANQPQHF
clone size: NA; D gene: NA; J gene: TRBJ1-2; V gene: TRBV19; CDR3 DNA: TGTGCCAGTACCCCCCCCGTCGGCAACCTGAACTATGGCTACACCTTC; CDR3 protein: CASTPPVGNLNYGYTF
clone size: NA; D gene: TRBD1; J gene: TRBJ1-2; V gene: TRBV5-6; CDR3 DNA: TGTGCCAGCAGCTTGGTCGCAGGGGGATCGCCTAACTATGGCTACACCTTC; CDR3 protein: CASSLVAGGSPNYGYTF
clone size: NA; D gene: NA; J gene: TRBJ2-1; V gene: TRBV3-1/TRBV3-2; CDR3 DNA: TGTGCCAGCAGCCAAGTTGCGGGGAGCTCCTACAATGAGCAGTTCTTC; CDR3 protein: CASSQVAGSSYNEQFF
clone size: NA; D gene: NA; J gene: TRBJ2-1; V gene: TRBV4-3; CDR3 DNA: TGCGCCAGCAGCCAAGACGGAGTGCGGCAGAATGAGCAGTTCTTC; CDR3 protein: CASSQDGVRQNEQFF
clone size: few; D gene: NA; J gene: TRBJ1-5; V gene: TRBV24-1; CDR3 DNA: TGTGCCACCAGTGATTTTCGGTCCAGGGCGGCCCAGCCCCAGCATTTT; CDR3 protein: CATSDFRSRAAQPQHF